The TCR beta chain under discussion was sequenced for a study of neoadjuvant nivolumab and ipilimumab in lung cancer. For the study at large: The combination arm added day-1 ipilimumab 1 mg/kg to nivolumab 3 mg/kg on days 1, 15, 29. Study-level points and caveats: TCR richness and clonality were higher in tumors than adjacent uninvolved lung. Only a single major-pathologic-response sample was available for clonality analysis. Blood richness before therapy tracked richness in tumors resected after neoadjuvant therapy.

Notes on this clone: Its antigen is unknown.

This CDR3 comprises 13 residues. CDR1 and CDR2 from the germline V gene are ENHRY and SYGVKD. Trimming left V 6 bases short and J 0 bases short, with 8 bases between. TCRdb's copy holds only in-frame clones and misses some; the assay was immunoSEQ multiplex PCR. The profile shows approximately 17,000 clones, 75% to 85% of them singletons. The source is an adult with non-small cell lung cancer. The chain employs TRBV10-3 and TRBJ1-1; D uncertain. Material: tumor tissue, obtained after neoadjuvant nivolumab, alone or with ipilimumab, at or shortly before surgery. CDR3 in DNA: TGTGCCATCAGCGGGCGGTTGAACACTGAAGCTTTCTTT. This codes for CAISGRLNTEAFF.